A selection of T cell receptor beta chains follows, all from one sample in a study of OX40 agonist ivuxolimab in advanced cancers. Sequencing used immunoSEQ multiplex PCR; TCRdb keeps in-frame clones, though not all of them. In the table there are 25,000 to 40,000 clones, roughly 84% of which are singletons. The input for sequencing was CD4+ or CD8+ T cells sorted from blood, taken in a trial of the OX40 agonist ivuxolimab. These receptors all come from an adult with an advanced solid tumor such as melanoma, head and neck, liver or kidney cancer. Each CDR3 is given with its conserved first and last residue. D genes are given only for firm matches. Size is stated for part of the rows, as once, few or many counts, or as a class when the clone is expanded.

clone size: -; J gene: TRBJ2-7; D gene: -; V gene: TRBV7-9; CDR3 DNA: TGTGCCAGCAGCTTAACGGGGCAGGGAGAGCAGTACTTC; CDR3 protein: CASSLTGQGEQYF
clone size: -; J gene: TRBJ1-1; D gene: TRBD1; V gene: TRBV5-1; CDR3 DNA: TGCGCCAGCAGCTTGGGGTCAGGGGGCTATACTGAAGCTTTCTTT; CDR3 protein: CASSLGSGGYTEAFF
clone size: -; J gene: TRBJ2-5; D gene: -; V gene: TRBV21-1; CDR3 DNA: TGTGCCACCAACCGACCGAGGTGGGAGACCCAGTACTTC; CDR3 protein: CATNRPRWETQYF
clone size: -; J gene: TRBJ2-5; D gene: TRBD2; V gene: TRBV30; CDR3 DNA: TGTGCCAACGGATCGACTAGCCTTAAAGAGACCCAGTACTTC; CDR3 protein: CANGSTSLKETQYF
clone size: few; J gene: TRBJ2-7; D gene: -; V gene: TRBV6-1; CDR3 DNA: TGTGCCAGCAGTGAAGCGCCGGCCTCGCCTCGGGAGCAGTACTTC; CDR3 protein: CASSEAPASPREQYF
clone size: few; J gene: TRBJ2-3; D gene: TRBD2; V gene: TRBV9; CDR3 DNA: TGTGCCAGCAGCGTCTCCGGGACTAGCGGAGGGGGCAGCAGTACGCAGTATTTT; CDR3 protein: CASSVSGTSGGGSSTQYF
clone size: -; J gene: TRBJ2-3; D gene: -; V gene: TRBV19; CDR3 DNA: TGTGCCAGTAGTATAGGACAGCTAACTAGCACAGATACGCAGTATTTT; CDR3 protein: CASSIGQLTSTDTQYF
clone size: -; J gene: TRBJ2-7; D gene: -; V gene: TRBV15; CDR3 DNA: TGTGCCACCAGCAGAGGCACCTCCGGGCCCTACGAGCAGTACTTC; CDR3 protein: CATSRGTSGPYEQYF
clone size: -; J gene: TRBJ2-5; D gene: TRBD2; V gene: TRBV9; CDR3 DNA: TGTGCCAGCAGCGTCGGACTAGCGGGACAACAAGAGACCCAGTACTTC; CDR3 protein: CASSVGLAGQQETQYF
clone size: -; J gene: TRBJ2-5; D gene: TRBD2; V gene: TRBV19; CDR3 DNA: TGTGCCAGTAGTACCTCCGGACTAGGAGGGTGGGAGACCCAGTACTTC; CDR3 protein: CASSTSGLGGWETQYF
clone size: once; J gene: TRBJ2-7; D gene: TRBD1; V gene: TRBV6-5; CDR3 DNA: TGTGCCAGCAGTTACGGACAGGGGGTTGGTTACGAGCAGTACTTC; CDR3 protein: CASSYGQGVGYEQYF
clone size: -; J gene: TRBJ2-7; D gene: TRBD1; V gene: TRBV9; CDR3 DNA: TGTGCCAGCAGCGTATCAGGACAGGACTACGAGCAGTACTTC; CDR3 protein: CASSVSGQDYEQYF
clone size: -; J gene: TRBJ2-3; D gene: -; V gene: TRBV9; CDR3 DNA: TGTGCCAGCAAGAGGACAACCACAGATACGCAGTATTTT; CDR3 protein: CASKRTTTDTQYF
clone size: few; J gene: TRBJ1-2; D gene: -; V gene: TRBV6-1; CDR3 DNA: TGTGCCAGCAGTGAATGGATGGTAGATGGCTACACCTTC; CDR3 protein: CASSEWMVDGYTF
clone size: -; J gene: TRBJ2-7; D gene: TRBD1; V gene: TRBV4-3; CDR3 DNA: TGCGCCAGCAGCCAAGCTACAGGGGGCTACGAGCAGTACTTC; CDR3 protein: CASSQATGGYEQYF
clone size: -; J gene: TRBJ2-5; D gene: -; V gene: TRBV5-6; CDR3 DNA: TGTGCCAGCAGCTTGGACAAGACCCAGTACTTC; CDR3 protein: CASSLDKTQYF
clone size: -; J gene: TRBJ2-7; D gene: TRBD2; V gene: TRBV5-1; CDR3 DNA: TGCGCCAGCAGCCCCTCGACTAGCGGGAGCCACGAGCAGTACTTC; CDR3 protein: CASSPSTSGSHEQYF
clone size: -; J gene: TRBJ2-5; D gene: TRBD2; V gene: TRBV10-3; CDR3 DNA: TGTGCCATCAGTGAGGCTAGCGGGGCGGAGACCCAGTACTTC; CDR3 protein: CAISEASGAETQYF
clone size: once; J gene: TRBJ2-7; D gene: -; V gene: TRBV9; CDR3 DNA: TGTGCCAGCAGCGCCACATTGGGGGACGAGCAGTACTTC; CDR3 protein: CASSATLGDEQYF
clone size: once; J gene: TRBJ1-2; D gene: -; V gene: TRBV6-5; CDR3 DNA: TGTGCCAGCAGTTCGTTTGGGATGAGCGGCTACACCTTC; CDR3 protein: CASSSFGMSGYTF
clone size: -; J gene: TRBJ1-5; D gene: -; V gene: TRBV7-2; CDR3 DNA: TGTGCCAGCAGCCCCCTCTTCAGCAATCAGCCCCAGCATTTT; CDR3 protein: CASSPLFSNQPQHF
clone size: -; J gene: TRBJ1-1; D gene: -; V gene: TRBV10-2; CDR3 DNA: TGCGCCAGCAGTTCCCGAAGGCAGGGTGGTACTGAAGCTTTCTTT; CDR3 protein: CASSSRRQGGTEAFF
clone size: -; J gene: TRBJ1-4; D gene: TRBD1; V gene: TRBV5-8; CDR3 DNA: TGTGCCAGCAGCTTGAGACAGGGAAGGAGCAGGGGAGAAAAACTGTTTTTT; CDR3 protein: CASSLRQGRSRGEKLFF
clone size: -; J gene: TRBJ2-3; D gene: TRBD2; V gene: TRBV5-1; CDR3 DNA: TGCGCCAGCAGCTTGACCGGACTAGCGGGAGTTATAGATACGCAGTATTTT; CDR3 protein: CASSLTGLAGVIDTQYF
clone size: -; J gene: TRBJ2-4; D gene: TRBD1; V gene: TRBV7-2; CDR3 DNA: TGTGCCAGCAGCAACCGGGACAGGGGGAACATTCAGTACTTC; CDR3 protein: CASSNRDRGNIQYF
clone size: -; J gene: TRBJ2-3; D gene: -; V gene: TRBV4-1; CDR3 DNA: TGCGCCAGCAGCCAAGGCTGGGGGTCTGAAGATACGCAGTATTTT; CDR3 protein: CASSQGWGSEDTQYF
clone size: -; J gene: TRBJ2-1; D gene: -; V gene: TRBV5-6; CDR3 DNA: TGTGCCAGCAGCTTGGGAAGCTCCTACAATGAGCAGTTCTTC; CDR3 protein: CASSLGSSYNEQFF
clone size: -; J gene: TRBJ2-6; D gene: -; V gene: TRBV27; CDR3 DNA: TGTGCCAGCAGTTTCATCACCCTCTCTGGGGCCAACGTCCTGACTTTC; CDR3 protein: CASSFITLSGANVLTF
clone size: -; J gene: TRBJ2-3; D gene: -; V gene: TRBV28; CDR3 DNA: TGTGCCAGCAGTTTAAGTCAGGGCCCAGATACGCAGTATTTT; CDR3 protein: CASSLSQGPDTQYF
clone size: -; J gene: TRBJ2-5; D gene: -; V gene: TRBV7-9; CDR3 DNA: TGTGCCAGCAGCCCTACCTCGGAGCGAGGGACCCAGTACTTC; CDR3 protein: CASSPTSERGTQYF
clone size: few; J gene: TRBJ2-2; D gene: TRBD1; V gene: TRBV6-5; CDR3 DNA: TGTGCCAGCAGTGAACAGGGGGACACCGGGGAGCTGTTTTTT; CDR3 protein: CASSEQGDTGELFF
clone size: medium-sized; J gene: TRBJ1-5; D gene: -; V gene: TRBV19; CDR3 DNA: TGTGCCAGTAGTATAGATTCCGGGTCGGATCAGCCCCAGCATTTT; CDR3 protein: CASSIDSGSDQPQHF
clone size: -; J gene: TRBJ1-2; D gene: -; V gene: TRBV5-4; CDR3 DNA: TGTGCCAGCAGATCCGGACGAGGCTACACCTTC; CDR3 protein: CASRSGRGYTF
clone size: -; J gene: TRBJ2-4; D gene: -; V gene: TRBV5-6; CDR3 DNA: TGTGCCAGCAGAAGTGGGGGGTCCAAAAACATTCAGTACTTC; CDR3 protein: CASRSGGSKNIQYF
clone size: -; J gene: TRBJ2-5; D gene: TRBD2; V gene: TRBV6-5; CDR3 DNA: TGTGCCAGCGCCGGACCGGGGGGGCTACGAGAGACCCAGTACTTC; CDR3 protein: CASAGPGGLRETQYF
clone size: -; J gene: TRBJ2-2; D gene: -; V gene: TRBV6-1; CDR3 DNA: TGTGCCAGCAGTTCTCAGACAGGGAACACCGGGGAGCTGTTTTTT; CDR3 protein: CASSSQTGNTGELFF
clone size: once; J gene: TRBJ2-7; D gene: TRBD1; V gene: TRBV15; CDR3 DNA: TGTGCCACCAGCAGCCTGCCCGGACAGGGTGTTTCCTACGAGCAGTACTTC; CDR3 protein: CATSSLPGQGVSYEQYF
clone size: few; J gene: TRBJ2-3; D gene: -; V gene: TRBV25-1; CDR3 DNA: TGTGCCAGCAGTGCCAACGAACAGGGTACAGATACGCAGTATTTT; CDR3 protein: CASSANEQGTDTQYF
clone size: -; J gene: TRBJ2-7; D gene: -; V gene: TRBV4-1; CDR3 DNA: TGCGCCAGCAGCCAAGATTCTACAGCCTTCTACGAGCAGTACTTC; CDR3 protein: CASSQDSTAFYEQYF
clone size: -; J gene: TRBJ2-5; D gene: -; V gene: TRBV29-1; CDR3 DNA: TGCAGCGTTGAGCCAGATAGCAACGAGGGGCTGGAGACCCAGTACTTC; CDR3 protein: CSVEPDSNEGLETQYF
clone size: -; J gene: TRBJ1-2; D gene: TRBD1; V gene: TRBV27; CDR3 DNA: TGTGCCAGCAGTTTACAGGGGGGGTATGGCTACACCTTC; CDR3 protein: CASSLQGGYGYTF
clone size: -; J gene: TRBJ1-5; D gene: -; V gene: TRBV28; CDR3 DNA: TGTGCCAGCAGTTTAGCGGGGTTCAATCAGCCCCAGCATTTT; CDR3 protein: CASSLAGFNQPQHF
clone size: -; J gene: TRBJ2-7; D gene: TRBD1; V gene: TRBV6-5; CDR3 DNA: TGTGCCAGCAGTTACTCGAGACAGGGAACCTACGAGCAGTACTTC; CDR3 protein: CASSYSRQGTYEQYF
clone size: -; J gene: TRBJ2-5; D gene: -; V gene: TRBV15; CDR3 DNA: TGTGCCACCAGCAGAGAAAACAGGGTTCAAGAGACCCAGTACTTC; CDR3 protein: CATSRENRVQETQYF